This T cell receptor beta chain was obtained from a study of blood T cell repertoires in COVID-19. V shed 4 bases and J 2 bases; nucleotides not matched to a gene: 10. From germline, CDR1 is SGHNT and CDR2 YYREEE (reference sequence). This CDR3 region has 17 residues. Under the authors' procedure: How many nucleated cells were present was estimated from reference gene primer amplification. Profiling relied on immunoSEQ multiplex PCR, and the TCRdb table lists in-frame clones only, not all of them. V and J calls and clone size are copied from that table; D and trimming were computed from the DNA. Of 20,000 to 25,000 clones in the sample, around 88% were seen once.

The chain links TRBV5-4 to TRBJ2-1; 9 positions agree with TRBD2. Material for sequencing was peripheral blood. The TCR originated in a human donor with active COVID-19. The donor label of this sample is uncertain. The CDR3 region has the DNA TGTGCCAGCAGCCCAAAGGCGGGACTAGCAACCTACAATGAGCAGTTCTTC. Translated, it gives CASSPKAGLATYNEQFF.